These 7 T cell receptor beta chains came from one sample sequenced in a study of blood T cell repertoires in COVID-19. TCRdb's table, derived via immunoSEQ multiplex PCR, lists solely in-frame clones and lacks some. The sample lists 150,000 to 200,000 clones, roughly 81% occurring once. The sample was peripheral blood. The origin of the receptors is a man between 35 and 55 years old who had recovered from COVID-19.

As DNA, the CDR3 is TGTGCCCATGGGGCTAGCGACCCCTACGAGCAGTACTTC. It translates to CAHGASDPYEQYF. The V call is TRBV6-8, the J call TRBJ2-7, with a possible D match to TRBD2 (6 bases). Trimming pared 11 bases from V and 2 bases from J, leaving 16 bases between. The CDR3 spans 13 residues. The germline V gene encodes CDR1 MNHGY and CDR2 SAAAGT.

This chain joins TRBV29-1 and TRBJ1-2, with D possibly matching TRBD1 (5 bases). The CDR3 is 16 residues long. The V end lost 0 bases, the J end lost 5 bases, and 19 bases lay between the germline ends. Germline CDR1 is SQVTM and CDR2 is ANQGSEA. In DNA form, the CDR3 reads TGCAGCGTTGAAGATTTGACAGCCCGACAGCCTTATGGCTACACCTTC. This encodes CSVEDLTARQPYGYTF. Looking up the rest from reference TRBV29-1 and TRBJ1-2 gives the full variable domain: SAVISQKPSRDICQRGTSLTIQCQVDSQVTMMFWYRQQPGQSLTLIATANQGSEATYESGFVIDKFPISRPNLTFSTLTVSNMSPEDSSIYLCSVEDLTARQPYGYTFGSGTRLTVV.

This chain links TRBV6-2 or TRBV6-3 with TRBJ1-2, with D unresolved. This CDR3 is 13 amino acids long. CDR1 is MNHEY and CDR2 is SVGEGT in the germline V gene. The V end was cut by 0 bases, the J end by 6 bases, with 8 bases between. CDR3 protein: CASSYSGQNGYTF. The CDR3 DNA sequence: TGTGCCAGCAGTTACTCTGGTCAGAATGGCTACACCTTC.

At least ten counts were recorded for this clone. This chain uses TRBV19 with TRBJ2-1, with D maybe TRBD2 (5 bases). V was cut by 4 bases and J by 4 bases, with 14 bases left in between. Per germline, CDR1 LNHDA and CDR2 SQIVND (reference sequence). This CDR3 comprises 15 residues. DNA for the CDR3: TGTGCCAGTAGTACCTTTAGCGACCGTTACAATGAGCAGTTCTTC. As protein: CASSTFSDRYNEQFF.

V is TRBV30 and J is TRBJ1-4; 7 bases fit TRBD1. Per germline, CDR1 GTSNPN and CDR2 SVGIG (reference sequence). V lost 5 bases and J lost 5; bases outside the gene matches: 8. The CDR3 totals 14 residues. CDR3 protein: CAWGGTETNEKLFF. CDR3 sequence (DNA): TGTGCCTGGGGGGGGACAGAAACAAATGAAAAACTGTTTTTT.

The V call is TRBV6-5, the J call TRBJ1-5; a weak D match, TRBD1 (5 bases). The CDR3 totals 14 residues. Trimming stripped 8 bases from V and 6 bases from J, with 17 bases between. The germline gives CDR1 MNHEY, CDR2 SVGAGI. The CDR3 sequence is CASRTTSLSQPQHF. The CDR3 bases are TGTGCCAGCCGGACAACGTCCTTGAGTCAGCCCCAGCATTTT.

The CDR3 reads CASSLTLSVTRNNEQFF. CDR3 nucleotides: TGTGCCAGCAGCTTAACCCTATCCGTCACGAGGAACAATGAGCAGTTCTTC. The chain is built from TRBV7-3 and TRBJ2-1; D gene unclear. CDR1 and CDR2 (germline): SGHTA, FQGTGA. Trimming stripped 0 bases from V and 5 bases from J, with 17 bases between. CDR3 length: 17 amino acids.